These T cell receptor beta chains were read from a single sample in a study of breast tumors, draining lymph nodes, adjacent tissues. TCRdb ran MiXCR on the multiplex PCR reads and lists one entry per CDR3 protein. The sample consists of about 270,000 distinct CDR3 sequences, about 33% of them appearing once. Sequenced material: axillary lymph node tissue. These receptors were obtained from a female donor with breast cancer. Some clones in this sample may be carry-over from other donors' samples. Each CDR3 is given with its conserved first and last residue. The D gene is left open where the match is weak. Clone size is given for some rows only: seen once, a few or many times, or a class if the clone is expanded.

>-|TRBJ2-5|TRBV29-1|13|-
TGCAGCAGCCCGAGAGTAGATGGAGAGACCCAGTACTTC
CSSPRVDGETQYF
>-|TRBJ2-1|TRBV10-2|12|few
TGCGCCAGCAGTGAGCCGGGGGGCCCACGGGCATTC
CASSEPGGPRAF
>TRBD1|TRBJ2-7|TRBV29-1|12|many
TGCAGCGTCGGACAGGGGAGTAACGAGCAGTACTTC
CSVGQGSNEQYF
>-|TRBJ1-1|TRBV7-9|14|few
TGTGCCAGCAGCTACCCCGCAGAGAACACTGAAGCTTTCTTT
CASSYPAENTEAFF
>-|TRBJ1-4|TRBV2|15|-
TGTGCCAGCAGGTCTACTAGGGGGATGAATGAAAAACTGTTTTTT
CASRSTRGMNEKLFF
>-|TRBJ2-1|TRBV11-2|14|-
TGTGCCAGCAGCTTAGATTCAGGCTACAATGAGCAGTTCTTC
CASSLDSGYNEQFF
>-|TRBJ2-3|TRBV9|16|many
TGTGCCAGCAGCGTAGCGGGGGAGCCAAGCACAGATACGCAGTATTTT
CASSVAGEPSTDTQYF
>-|TRBJ1-6|TRBV7-7|10|-
TGTGCTAGCAGCCTAAACCCCCTCCACTTT
CASSLNPLHF
>-|TRBJ2-1|TRBV11-3|15|few
TGTGCCAGCAGCCGAACTAGGACACCCTACAATGAGCAGTTCTTC
CASSRTRTPYNEQFF
>TRBD1|TRBJ2-7|TRBV28|15|few
TGTGCCAGCAGTTCCGGACAGGGGTTGTCCTACGAGCAGTACTTC
CASSSGQGLSYEQYF
>TRBD1|TRBJ2-1|TRBV24-1|15|many
TGTGCCACCAGTGTCCTAGGACAGGGGGCCAATGAGCAGTTCTTC
CATSVLGQGANEQFF
>-|TRBJ1-1|TRBV9|14|-
TGTGCCAGCAGCGTAATGGACAGGAACACTGAAGCTTTCTTT
CASSVMDRNTEAFF
>-|TRBJ2-7|TRBV10-3|15|many
TGTGCCATCAGTGAGTCGGATAGCGGCTCCTACGAGCAGTACTTC
CAISESDSGSYEQYF
>TRBD2|TRBJ2-1|TRBV5-5|14|few
TGTGCCAGCAGCCGAGGCTTAGCGGGGAATGACCAGTTCTTC
CASSRGLAGNDQFF
>-|TRBJ2-2|TRBV3-1|15|many
TGTGCCAGCAGCCCTCCTGCTTCCGGGACCGGGGAGCTGTTTTTT
CASSPPASGTGELFF
>TRBD1|TRBJ2-4|TRBV7-9|16|many
TGTGCCAGCAGCTTACTAGACAGGGGCGTGAAAAACATTCAGTACTTC
CASSLLDRGVKNIQYF
>TRBD2|TRBJ2-1|TRBV12-3/TRBV12-4|15|few
TGTGCCAGCAGTTTCCAACTAGCGGGAGGGGATGAGCAGTTCTTC
CASSFQLAGGDEQFF
>TRBD2|TRBJ2-3|TRBV12-3/TRBV12-4|17|many
TGTGCCAGCAAAACGGGACTAGCGGGAGGGCTGGCAGATACGCAGTATTTT
CASKTGLAGGLADTQYF
>TRBD2|TRBJ2-1|TRBV7-8|14|many
TGTGCCAGCACAAACGCCGGAGCGGGAGAATTGCAGTTCTTC
CASTNAGAGELQFF
>TRBD1|TRBJ1-1|TRBV7-3|17|-
TGTGCCAGCAGCCCCCAAACAGGGGGCTTAGGTGACACTGAAGCTTTCTTT
CASSPQTGGLGDTEAFF
>-|TRBJ2-4|TRBV7-7|11|many
TGTGCGGTCGGGGCCGTCGGCATTCAGTACTTC
CAVGAVGIQYF
>TRBD1|TRBJ2-3|TRBV28|15|-
TGTGCCAGCAGCGACCGGGACAGGGCCACAGATACGCAGTATTTT
CASSDRDRATDTQYF
>-|TRBJ2-1|TRBV6-2/TRBV6-3|16|-
TGTGCCAGCAGTTACCTGGAAAGCGGCTCCTACAATGAGCAGTTCTTC
CASSYLESGSYNEQFF
>-|TRBJ1-6|TRBV28|15|-
TGTGCCAGCAGTTTCCGGGACCCAGCCAGATCACCCCTCCACTTT
CASSFRDPARSPLHF
>TRBD1|TRBJ1-2|TRBV20-1|15|-
TGCAGTGCTAGGGACAGGGGGCTCCACATCTATGGCTACACCTTC
CSARDRGLHIYGYTF
>-|TRBJ2-7|TRBV7-9|16|many
TGTGCCAGCAGCTTAGTAGGGGGAAGACTTTCCTACGAGCAGTACTTC
CASSLVGGRLSYEQYF
>-|TRBJ2-7|TRBV19|14|many
TGTGCCAGTAGTATTAGGGGTGATGGTCGCGAGCAGTACTTC
CASSIRGDGREQYF
>-|TRBJ2-1|TRBV2|16|many
TGTGCCAGCTTAGGAGAGGGCGTCAGCTCCTACAATGAGCAGTTCTTC
CASLGEGVSSYNEQFF
>TRBD1|TRBJ1-4|TRBV19|13|-
TGTGACCCGTCCAGGGGGGGCAATGAAAAACTGTTTTTT
CDPSRGGNEKLFF
>-|TRBJ1-2|TRBV12-3/TRBV12-4|15|few
TGTGCCAGCAGTTTGAAGGAATTCCCCGTTCCGGGCTACACCTTC
CASSLKEFPVPGYTF
>-|TRBJ1-1|TRBV15|15|-
TGTGCCACCAGCAAAGAGGTGGGTTCGCCCACTGAAGCTTTCTTT
CATSKEVGSPTEAFF
>-|TRBJ2-1|TRBV7-2|13|many
TGTGCCAGCAGCTCTCAGGGATACAATGAGCAGTTCTTC
CASSSQGYNEQFF
>-|TRBJ2-3|TRBV3-1|11|many
TGTGCCAGCAGCCAGAGTGATACGCAGTATTTT
CASSQSDTQYF
>-|TRBJ2-7|TRBV5-5|18|-
TGTGCCAGCAGCACCTACCCCCTACAGCTGGGGGCCCGGGGCGAGCAGTACTTC
CASSTYPLQLGARGEQYF
>TRBD1|TRBJ2-7|TRBV6-1|15|few
TGTGCCAGCGCCCTCTATTCAGGGGGTGAGTACGAGCAGTACTTC
CASALYSGGEYEQYF
>-|TRBJ1-4|TRBV25-1|15|many
TGTGCCAGCAGTGACCCGGGACGGTCTAATGAAAAACTGTTTTTT
CASSDPGRSNEKLFF
>-|TRBJ1-6|TRBV20-1|16|-
-
CSAAVFGQGAHSPLHF
>TRBD1|TRBJ2-2|TRBV10-2|15|many
TGCGCCAGCAGTGAGGGACAGGGGAACACCGGGGAGCTGTTTTTT
CASSEGQGNTGELFF
>TRBD1|TRBJ1-5|TRBV30|16|-
TGTGCCTGGAGTTCAGGGGGAGGGGGCCCCAATCAGCCCCAGCATTTT
CAWSSGGGGPNQPQHF
>-|TRBJ1-2|TRBV24-1|14|many
TGTGCCACCAGTGATCCAGTTGGGGACTATGGCTACACCTTC
CATSDPVGDYGYTF
>TRBD1|TRBJ1-2|TRBV29-1|13|-
TGCAGCGTTGGGGTAGGGGGCGACTATGGCTACACCTTC
CSVGVGGDYGYTF